This T cell receptor beta chain came from a study of CD8+ T cells in alopecia areata. In the study overall: Among treated patients, oral tofacitinib was administered at 5 to 10 mg twice daily.

With respect to this clone: The antigen is not known.

Both peripheral blood and punch biopsies of lesional scalp skin were obtained from patients who had alopecia areata. Following extraction, RNA underwent reverse transcription to cDNA, which served as the sequencing template. Some clones are missing from TCRdb's copy, which holds only in-frame ones; the method was immunoSEQ multiplex PCR. The table includes almost 250,000 clones, roughly 69% detected once. Germline CDR1 is SGDLS and CDR2 is YYNGEE. V lost 1 base, J lost 9 bases, and 17 bases lay in between. CDR3 length: 15 amino acids. General study findings and limits: Affected scalp, especially in alopecia totalis/universalis, had a higher clonality than normal scalp did.

This TCR came from a human donor with alopecia areata. This chain uses TRBV9 with TRBJ2-1; perhaps D is TRBD1 or TRBD2 (5 bases each). This specimen consisted of CD4+ T cells sorted from blood, obtained at week 0. As DNA, the CDR3 is TGTGCCAGCAGCGTATGGGACGTTACGGCCAGTGAGCAGTTCTTC. It yields the protein CASSVWDVTASEQFF.